These 25 T cell receptor beta chains came from one sample sequenced in a study of cytomegalovirus exposure and HLA in healthy donors. Primers: 60 Vbeta forward and 13 Jbeta reverse. TCRdb's copy holds only in-frame clones and misses some; the assay was immunoSEQ multiplex PCR. The table has approximately 100,000 clones, around 77% seen once. The sequenced sample was PBMCs. The receptors were gathered from a man aged 40-50 years in good health and CMV-seropositive.

A word on this clone: An end of the junction does not agree with germline; a read error may underlie this. This chain joins TRBV7-7 and TRBJ2-7; no reliable D call. Germline CDR1 and CDR2: SSHAT and FNYEAQ (reference sequence). The CDR3 sequence is 14 residues long. The CDR3 loop reads CASSLKWASYEQYF. The CDR3 DNA is TGTGCTAGCAGCTTGAAATGGGCTTCCTACGAGCAGTACTTC.

The genes are TRBV5-1 and TRBJ1-6; D is ambiguous. Germline lookup yields CDR1 SGHRS and CDR2 YFSETQ. The germline V and J ends were trimmed by 4 bases and 0 bases, with 14 bases remaining between them. This CDR3 is 17 amino acids long. The CDR3 reads CASSDRGESSYNSPLHF. The CDR3 region has the DNA TGCGCCAGCAGCGATAGAGGAGAAAGCTCCTATAATTCACCCCTCCACTTT.

The rearrangement links TRBV28 to TRBJ1-2, with D unclear. This CDR3 is 12 amino acids long. V was clipped by 8 bases and J by 2 bases, with 9 bases between them. CDR1 and CDR2 from the germline V gene are MDHEN and SYDVKM. The CDR3 here is CASWTGNYGYTF. The CDR3 DNA reads as TGTGCCAGCTGGACGGGAAACTATGGCTACACCTTC.

This rearrangement joins TRBV4-1 to TRBJ2-2; no clear D gene. Germline-derived CDR1 and CDR2 are MGHRA and YSYEKL. The CDR3 loop spans 14 amino acids. V lost 4 bases to trimming and J lost 2 bases, with 8 bases between them. The DNA for the CDR3 is TGCGCCAGCAGCCGGCAGACAAACACCGGGGAGCTGTTTTTT. Protein sequence: CASSRQTNTGELFF.

V and J are TRBV11-3 and TRBJ2-3; D might be TRBD2 (5 bases). Looked up from germline, CDR1 is SGHNT and CDR2 is YENEEA. The CDR3 runs 16 residues. V lost 0 bases and J 4 bases, leaving 14 bases between the germline ends. The CDR3 here is CASSLEYSGSADTQYF. CDR3 coding DNA: TGTGCCAGCAGCTTAGAGTACTCGGGGTCCGCAGATACGCAGTATTTT.

The rearrangement uses TRBV7-9 and TRBJ2-7; 9 bases fit TRBD1. V was pared by 5 bases and J by 0 bases, with 5 bases of the junction left unmatched. Germline CDR1 is SEHNR and CDR2 is FQNEAQ (reference sequence). The CDR3 consists of 15 residues. CDR3 in amino acids: CASSQGTGSSYEQYF. The CDR3 nucleotides read TGTGCCAGCAGCCAAGGGACAGGGAGCTCCTACGAGCAGTACTTC. Full variable domain (remainder filled in from reference TRBV7-9 and TRBJ2-7): DTGVSQNPRHKITKRGQNVTFRCDPISEHNRLYWYRQTLGQGPEFLTYFQNEAQLEKSRLLSDRFSAERPKGSFSTLEIQRTEQGDSAMYLCASSQGTGSSYEQYFGPGTRLTVT.

This clone was picked up a small number of times. This rearrangement joins TRBV11-2 to TRBJ2-3; 12 bases line up with TRBD2. CDR1 SGHAT and CDR2 FQNNGV come from the germline V gene. J gave up 1 base and V 5 bases, and 4 bases lay outside the gene matches. The CDR3 runs to 16 residues. The CDR3 spells CASSLWTSGGTDTQYF. CDR3 DNA: TGTGCCAGCAGCCTTTGGACTAGCGGGGGCACAGATACGCAGTATTTT. Full variable domain (outside the CDR3, taken from reference TRBV11-2 and TRBJ2-3): EAGVAQSPRYKIIEKRQSVAFWCNPISGHATLYWYQQILGQGPKLLIQFQNNGVVDDSQLPKDRFSAERLKGVDSTLKIQPAKLEDSAVYLCASSLWTSGGTDTQYFGPGTRLTVL.

V is TRBV7-2 and J is TRBJ1-6, with unresolved D. Germline lookup yields CDR1 SGHTA and CDR2 FQGNSA. There are 13 residues in the CDR3. Trimming removed 5 bases from V and 14 bases from J, with 16 bases in between. Here the CDR3 DNA reads TGTGCCAGCAGCACCGACGGGGTTTTGTCCCTCCACTTT. Translated: CASSTDGVLSLHF.

This clone was seen a handful of times. The rearrangement uses TRBV4-3 and TRBJ2-3, with a weak D call TRBD2 (5 bases). This CDR3 contains 15 residues. The germline V gene encodes CDR1 LGHNA and CDR2 YSLEER. V lost 1 base to trimming and J lost 3 bases, with 11 bases between them. In nucleotides, the CDR3 is TGCGCCAGCAGCCAAGGCCCACAGCGGACAGATACGCAGTATTTT. This codes for CASSQGPQRTDTQYF.

The chain combines TRBV6-5 with TRBJ1-6; the D is unclear. This CDR3 spans 16 amino acids. The germline V and J ends were trimmed by 1 base and 5 bases, with 12 bases remaining between them. CDR1 and CDR2 from the germline V gene are MNHEY and SVGAGI. The CDR3 loop is CASSYWRAANNSPLHF. CDR3 coding DNA: TGTGCCAGCAGTTACTGGCGGGCCGCAAATAATTCACCCCTCCACTTT.

The chain recombines TRBV6-5 with TRBJ1-2; D is ambiguous. The germline gives CDR1 MNHEY, CDR2 SVGAGI. V lost 0 bases and J 6 bases, leaving 8 bases between the germline ends. This CDR3 comprises 13 residues. The CDR3 DNA sequence: TGTGCCAGCAGTTACTCGATTGGAGATGGCTACACCTTC. It translates to CASSYSIGDGYTF.

V and J are TRBV5-1 and TRBJ2-4; 7 bases are shared with TRBD2. CDR3 size: 14 residues. V was pared by 4 bases and J by 6 bases, with 7 bases of the junction left unmatched. Germline V gives CDR1 SGHRS, CDR2 YFSETQ. The CDR3 loop is CASSRSGGSNIQYF. DNA of the CDR3: TGCGCCAGCAGCCGGTCGGGGGGATCAAACATTCAGTACTTC.

This clone was counted a few times. The J gene is TRBJ2-4, the V gene TRBV5-6; no definite D call. Germline CDR1 is SGHDT and CDR2 is YYEEEE. Between the trimmed V and J ends, which lost 3 bases and 7 bases, there was a span of 17 bases. CDR3 length equals 15 residues. CDR3 in amino acids: CASSCLSDGANIQYF. The CDR3 coding sequence is TGTGCCAGCAGCTGCTTATCTGACGGAGCGAACATTCAGTACTTC.

In DNA form, the CDR3 reads TGTGCCACCAGCGGGAAATTACTAGCGGGGGGAGCAGATACGCAGTATTTT. It specifies CATSGKLLAGGADTQYF. The rearrangement links TRBV15 to TRBJ2-3; 12 nucleotides agree with TRBD2. This CDR3 has 17 amino acids. Germline V gene sequence: CDR1 LNHNV, CDR2 YYDKDF (reference sequence). The V and J ends lost 5 bases and 4 bases, in that order; junction bases with no gene match: 10.

V gene TRBV5-1 combines with J gene TRBJ1-6; D is ambiguous. This CDR3 contains 14 residues. V was clipped by 1 base and J by 6 bases, with 8 bases between them. Germline-derived CDR1 and CDR2 are SGHRS and YFSETQ. The CDR3 bases are TGCGCCAGCAGCTTGCGGGAGGGTAATTCACCCCTCCACTTT. Translated: CASSLREGNSPLHF.

This clone was detected only once. The V call is TRBV9, the J call TRBJ2-1, with a possible D match to TRBD2 (6 bases). The CDR3 runs 16 residues. The V gene's germline CDR1 is SGDLS and CDR2 YYNGEE. V was cut by 0 bases and J by 0 bases, with 10 bases left in between. CDR3 bases: TGTGCCAGCAGCGTAGTTGGGGGGAGCTCCTACAATGAGCAGTTCTTC. It translates to CASSVVGGSSYNEQFF. Supplemented by reference TRBV9 and TRBJ2-1, the full variable domain reads DSGVTQTPKHLITATGQRVTLRCSPRSGDLSVYWYQQSLDQGLQFLIQYYNGEERAKGNILERFSAQQFPDLHSELNLSSLELGDSALYFCASSVVGGSSYNEQFFGPGTRLTVL.

This chain connects TRBV29-1 to TRBJ2-2, with TRBD2 identical over 7 bases. The CDR3 is 13 residues long. Trimming removed 2 bases from V and 5 bases from J; junction bases left unmatched: 2. The germline gives CDR1 SQVTM, CDR2 ANQGSEA. CDR3 residues: CSVERGGTGELFF. The CDR3 coding sequence is TGCAGCGTTGAACGGGGAGGGACCGGGGAGCTGTTTTTT.

This chain connects TRBV7-2 to TRBJ1-5; D is undetermined. Germline V gives CDR1 SGHTA, CDR2 FQGNSA. V was shortened by 5 bases and J by 12 bases, with 17 bases between the two germline ends. The CDR3 length is 13 residues. The CDR3 here is CASSPLRERNQHF. In DNA, the CDR3 is TGTGCCAGCAGCCCGTTGCGGGAGAGGAACCAGCATTTT.

This rearrangement joins TRBV6-5 to TRBJ1-2, with D possibly being TRBD1 (5 bases). Per germline, CDR1 MNHEY and CDR2 SVGAGI. Deletions cut 5 bases from V and 8 bases from J, with 12 bases between. There are 12 residues in the CDR3. CDR3 nucleotide sequence: TGTGCCAGCAGTATACCAGGACAAGGCTACACCTTC. It encodes CASSIPGQGYTF.

This chain connects TRBV27 to TRBJ2-2, with D maybe TRBD2 (5 bases). This CDR3 spans 21 amino acids. Germline lookup yields CDR1 MNHEY and CDR2 SMNVEV (reference sequence). Trimming shortened V by 2 bases and J by 6 bases, and 31 bases separated the two germline ends. The CDR3 loop reads CASSLRKRPPLAGIFSGELFF. The CDR3 nucleotides read TGTGCCAGCAGTTTACGAAAACGGCCGCCTCTAGCTGGAATCTTTTCCGGGGAGCTGTTTTTT.

The genes are TRBV7-9 and TRBJ1-4; D not resolved. CDR3 length: 15 amino acids. Germline V gene lookup returns CDR1 SEHNR and CDR2 FQNEAQ (reference sequence). V was trimmed by 5 bases and J by 4 bases, leaving 14 bases between them. The CDR3 DNA reads as TGTGCCAGCAGCACTGGGAGATTCGATAATGAAAAACTGTTTTTT. Its protein product is CASSTGRFDNEKLFF. The full variable domain, with the rest looked up from reference TRBV7-9 and TRBJ1-4, is DTGVSQNPRHKITKRGQNVTFRCDPISEHNRLYWYRQTLGQGPEFLTYFQNEAQLEKSRLLSDRFSAERPKGSFSTLEIQRTEQGDSAMYLCASSTGRFDNEKLFFGSGTQLSVL.

This chain uses TRBV19 with TRBJ1-5; 8 bases match TRBD1. Losses at the gene ends were 6 bases for V and 4 bases for J; bases not matched to a gene: 8. CDR3 length equals 15 residues. Germline V gene lookup returns CDR1 LNHDA and CDR2 SQIVND (reference sequence). CDR3 DNA: TGTGCCAGTAGCCTACAGGGGGAGGCAAATCAGCCCCAGCATTTT. Amino acids: CASSLQGEANQPQHF.

The gene calls are TRBV28 and TRBJ2-1; tentative D call: TRBD2 (6 bases). With 6 bases removed from V and 2 bases from J, the gap between germline ends came to 11 bases. Germline V gives CDR1 MDHEN, CDR2 SYDVKM. The CDR3 loop spans 14 amino acids. The CDR3 loop reads CASRKGTAYNEQFF. In DNA form, the CDR3 reads TGTGCCAGCAGGAAGGGGACTGCCTACAATGAGCAGTTCTTC.

Points on this clone: At one boundary the junction diverges from the germline segment, which might be a read error. The chain links TRBV5-1 to TRBJ2-4; 16 nucleotides line up with TRBD2. The germline V gene has CDR1 SGHRS and CDR2 YFSETQ. The CDR3 length is 18 residues. CDR3 loop: CASSSGLAGGPAKNSQYF. The CDR3 DNA reads TGCGCCAGCAGCTCGGGACTAGCGGGGGGGCCGGCCAAAAACAGTCAGTACTTC.

This rearrangement joins TRBV28 to TRBJ2-3; D is perhaps TRBD2 (6 bases). This CDR3 spans 15 amino acids. V lost 1 base, J lost 0 bases, and 8 bases lay in between. The germline V gene encodes CDR1 MDHEN and CDR2 SYDVKM. CDR3 bases: TGTGCCAGCAGTTTATCAGGGACTAGCACAGATACGCAGTATTTT. As protein: CASSLSGTSTDTQYF.